This TCR beta chain was captured in a study of T cell responses to AZD1222 COVID-19 vaccine. In the study overall: Some second doses came at about 4 weeks and others at about 12 weeks; these were pooled.

Measured with immunoSEQ multiplex PCR; TCRdb has only the in-frame clones, and not every one. The sample records about 120,000 clones, roughly 91% being singletons. The germline V gene encodes CDR1 DFQATT and CDR2 SNEGSKA (reference sequence). The CDR3 extends over 11 amino acids. The V gene lost 3 bases and the J gene lost 9 bases, with 9 bases spanning the gap. Comments on this clone: The antigen is undetermined.

General study points: It was only a handful of AZD1222 recipients who were seropositive at baseline. Most donors were white British, females outnumbered males, and clonal diversity was possibly underestimated. Within unmutated variant regions lay the reported targets of nearly half of spike-specific TCRs.

This specimen consisted of peripheral blood, obtained on day 0 of AZD1222 vaccination. The chain carries TRBV20-1 and TRBJ1-3, with D possibly matching TRBD1 (5 bases). This receptor was identified in an adult in good health. The CDR3 nucleotides read TGCAGTGCTAGGGCCGGGGGCACCATATATTTT. It yields the protein CSARAGGTIYF.